One sample yielded the 16 T cell receptor beta chains listed below, sequenced in a study of neurological immune-mediated disorders. TCRdb itself ran the 5' RACE reads through MiXCR, one entry per CDR3 protein. The sample records around 69,000 distinct CDR3 sequences, roughly 3.2% being singletons. Sequencing was performed on PBMCs. These receptors were taken from a man aged 35-49 years with multiple sclerosis.

This clonotype was detected many times. This chain links TRBV11-1 with TRBJ2-1; D call uncertain. Germline lookup yields CDR1 SGHAT and CDR2 FQDESV (reference sequence). V shed 3 bases and J shed 4 bases, with 16 bases lying between them. This CDR3 comprises 16 residues. The CDR3 sequence is CASSFLPGTVYNEQFF. DNA of the CDR3: TGTGCCAGCAGCTTCTTGCCGGGCACGGTTTACAATGAGCAGTTCTTC.

The chain combines TRBV3-1 with TRBJ1-1; D gene ambiguous. CDR3 length: 13 amino acids. The germline V gene has CDR1 LGHDT and CDR2 YNNKEL (reference sequence). V was trimmed by 4 bases and J by 2 bases, leaving 8 bases between them. The CDR3 protein is CASSPLYNTEAFF. The CDR3 DNA is TGTGCCAGCAGCCCACTCTATAACACTGAAGCTTTCTTT.

This clonotype showed up many times. J is TRBJ2-5 and V is TRBV5-1; no clear D gene. The CDR3 has 14 residues. Trimming cost V 2 bases and J 3 bases, with 11 bases left between them. Germline CDR1 and CDR2: SGHRS and YFSETQ. The CDR3 DNA is TGCGCCAGCAGCTTTGACACCTACAAAGAGACCCAGTACTTC. Translated: CASSFDTYKETQYF.

This clonotype was found many times. This chain connects TRBV5-1 to TRBJ1-5; possibly TRBD1 for D (6 bases). The CDR3 consists of 15 residues. Trimming removed 5 bases at V and 0 bases at J, with 12 bases between. Per the germline V gene, CDR1 is SGHRS and CDR2 is YFSETQ. In nucleotides, the CDR3 is TGCGCCAGCAGACTTGACAGGTATAGCAATCAGCCCCAGCATTTT. Amino acids: CASRLDRYSNQPQHF.

This clonotype has ten or more counts. The rearrangement uses TRBV10-3 and TRBJ2-7; 11 positions agree with TRBD2. In germline, CDR1 is ENHRY, CDR2 SYGVKD. V gave up 6 bases and J gave up 3 bases; unmatched junction bases: 1. The CDR3 is made up of 13 amino acids. In DNA form, the CDR3 reads TGTGCCATCAGACTAGCGGGGGACTACGAGCAGTACTTC. Translating gives CAIRLAGDYEQYF.

This clonotype showed up many times. At one of its ends the junction is not consistent with the germline gene, which may arise from a read error. This sequence joins TRBV7-3 and TRBJ2-1; 7 bases align to TRBD1. Per germline, CDR1 SGHTA and CDR2 FQGTGA. CDR3 length: 12 amino acids. The CDR3: CASSLTSGTVYF. CDR3 nucleotides: TGTGCCAGCAGCTTAACGTCGGGGACAGTGTACTTC.

At least ten counts were recorded for this clonotype. The genes are TRBV3-1 and TRBJ2-1; D is tentatively TRBD1 or TRBD2 (5 bases each). The CDR3 runs 14 residues. Trimming took 5 bases from V and 3 from J, leaving 11 bases between them. Germline CDR1 LGHDT, CDR2 YNNKEL (reference sequence). CDR3 in DNA: TGTGCCAGCAGCTACGGGACCATCTACAATGAGCAGTTCTTC. Residues: CASSYGTIYNEQFF.

At least ten counts were recorded for this clonotype. The rearrangement links TRBV12-3 or TRBV12-4 to TRBJ1-5; 7 nucleotides match TRBD1. V shed 5 bases, J shed 2 bases, and the junction held 6 bases outside the gene matches. The CDR3 runs to 15 residues. This chain's CDR3 is CASSPDRERNQPQHF. DNA for the CDR3: TGTGCCAGCAGTCCCGACAGGGAGCGCAATCAGCCCCAGCATTTT.

Regarding this clonotype: Since no conserved phenylalanine or tryptophan closes the CDR3, a read error is the likely cause. V gene TRBV7-9 combines with J gene TRBJ2-7; TRBD1 matches at 11 bases. After removal of 5 bases from V and 9 bases from J, the junction contained 9 bases not matched to a gene. Germline lookup yields CDR1 SEHNR and CDR2 FQNEAQ (reference sequence). The CDR3 loop spans 14 amino acids. The CDR3 sequence is CASSPGQGGVSQYN. CDR3 coding DNA: TGTGCCAGCAGCCCGGGACAGGGGGGGGTCTCGCAGTACAAC.

Ten or more counts support this clonotype. The chain combines TRBV5-1 with TRBJ2-7, with TRBD1 identical over 12 bases. The CDR3 sequence is 17 residues long. Germline lookup yields CDR1 SGHRS and CDR2 YFSETQ. With 4 bases clipped from V and 0 bases from J, the junction kept 8 bases outside the gene matches. The CDR3 bases are TGCGCCAGCAGCATTGGCGGGACAGGGGGCGGCTCCTACGAGCAGTACTTC. Protein sequence: CASSIGGTGGGSYEQYF.

This clonotype showed up many times. The gene calls are TRBV5-1 and TRBJ1-1; perhaps TRBD1 as D (5 bases). The CDR3 extends over 16 amino acids. CDR1 SGHRS and CDR2 YFSETQ come from the germline V gene. V shed 0 bases and J shed 6 bases, with 18 bases lying between them. Written as DNA, the CDR3 is TGCGCCAGCAGCTTGGGGTATAGGACACCGGACCCTGAAGCTTTCTTT. Residues: CASSLGYRTPDPEAFF.

This clonotype has at least ten counts. This chain uses TRBV7-9 with TRBJ2-5, with 9 bases matching TRBD2. V lost 1 base to trimming and J lost 5 bases; unmatched junction nucleotides: 5. Germline V gene lookup returns CDR1 SEHNR and CDR2 FQNEAQ (reference sequence). The CDR3 is made up of 15 amino acids. CDR3 in amino acids: CASSLVRGGPETQYF. For the CDR3, the DNA is TGTGCCAGCAGCTTAGTGCGGGGGGGCCCGGAGACCCAGTACTTC. The variable domain in full, with the rest retrieved from reference TRBV7-9 and TRBJ2-5, is DTGVSQNPRHKITKRGQNVTFRCDPISEHNRLYWYRQTLGQGPEFLTYFQNEAQLEKSRLLSDRFSAERPKGSFSTLEIQRTEQGDSAMYLCASSLVRGGPETQYFGPGTRLLVL.

This clonotype was counted ten times or more. The chain recombines TRBV5-1 with TRBJ1-6, with a tentative D call TRBD1 (5 bases). The V and J ends lost 4 bases and 7 bases respectively, with 12 bases between them. CDR1 and CDR2 from the germline V gene are SGHRS and YFSETQ. This CDR3 is built from 14 residues. The CDR3 DNA reads as TGCGCCAGCAGCGACGACAGAGGAAATTCACCCCTCCACTTT. Its protein product is CASSDDRGNSPLHF.

In this sample, this clonotype turned up many times. The chain is built from TRBV5-1 and TRBJ2-5; D may correspond to TRBD1 or TRBD2 (6 bases each). Trimming stripped 3 bases from V and 4 bases from J, with 10 bases between. The CDR3 has 13 amino acids. Looked up from germline, CDR1 is SGHRS and CDR2 is YFSETQ. The CDR3 DNA follows: TGCGCCAGCAGCTGGGGGGCACGAGAGACCCAGTACTTC. This translates into CASSWGARETQYF. The variable domain in full, completed from reference TRBV5-1 and TRBJ2-5, reads KAGVTQTPRYLIKTRGQQVTLSCSPISGHRSVSWYQQTPGQGLQFLFEYFSETQRNKGNFPGRFSGRQFSNSRSEMNVSTLELGDSALYLCASSWGARETQYFGPGTRLLVL.

This clonotype was counted only a few times. This may arise from a read error, as a much more abundant clone is one base away. This sequence joins TRBV20-1 and TRBJ1-6; D is undetermined. The germline CDR1 and CDR2 sequences are DFQATT and SNEGSKA (reference sequence). The CDR3 runs 14 residues. This chain's CDR3 is CSARSGSHNSHLHF. The CDR3 DNA follows: TGCAGTGCTAGATCGGGAAGTCATAATTCACACCTCCACTTT.

This clonotype was seen ten or more times. The rearrangement links TRBV20-1 to TRBJ1-2, with D unresolved. Trimming took off 3 bases at V and 8 bases at J, with 13 bases between the two ends. The CDR3 has 12 amino acids. Germline lookup yields CDR1 DFQATT and CDR2 SNEGSKA (reference sequence). The CDR3 nucleotides read TGCAGTGCTAGTTTGGGGTCACGAGGCTACACCTTC. This sequence encodes CSASLGSRGYTF.